This T cell receptor beta chain was recovered during a study of cytomegalovirus exposure and HLA in healthy donors. Study results and caveats: Most TCR sequences showed up rarely, but some public TCRs showed up in many donors.

CDR3 length: 17 residues. V trimming: 4 bases; J trimming: 7 bases; junction bases outside the gene matches: 13. Germline V gene lookup returns CDR1 SGHRS and CDR2 YFSETQ. A remark on this clone: Antigen: not known.

TCRdb's table, derived via immunoSEQ multiplex PCR, lists solely in-frame clones and lacks some. This table has over 60,000 clones, roughly 95% appearing once. The chain employs TRBV5-1 and TRBJ2-2; TRBD2 matches 10 bases. The receptor was isolated from a man between 18 and 29 years old in good health and CMV-seronegative. Sequencing input: PBMCs. CDR3 loop: CASSPGLAGAPGGELFF. In nucleotides, the CDR3 is TGCGCCAGCAGCCCCGGGCTAGCGGGGGCACCAGGCGGGGAGCTGTTTTTT.